The present T cell receptor beta chain was sequenced within a study of Graves' ophthalmopathy and Graves' hyperthyroidism. Whole-study context: Peripheral blood was gathered at the point of initial diagnosis, before any treatment started.

Amplifying from RNA transcripts, the study obtained TCR beta CDR3 regions. The authors performed first-round RT-PCR with HTBI primers and then a second-round multiplex PCR. A single record per CDR3 protein comes from TCRdb applying MiXCR to the multiplex PCR reads. The data show more than 550,000 distinct CDR3 sequences, 35% to 50% seen once. This clonotype was counted at least ten times. Between the trimmed V and J ends, which lost 5 bases and 1 base, there was a span of 6 bases. The CDR3 is 13 amino acids. Germline V gene sequence: CDR1 SGDLS, CDR2 YYNGEE. Source material: peripheral blood. The chain recombines TRBV9 with TRBJ2-2, with TRBD2 as a possible D gene (5 bases). The sequence was collected from an adult man with Graves' ophthalmopathy. The CDR3 here is CASSEGNTGELFF. The CDR3 DNA reads TGTGCCAGCAGTGAGGGGAACACCGGGGAGCTGTTTTTT.